These 19 T cell receptor beta chains were sequenced from one sample in a study of T cell repertoires in cytomegalovirus infection. TCRdb itself ran the reads through MiXCR, one entry per CDR3 protein. Here the sample spans roughly 640,000 distinct CDR3 sequences, 20% to 30% being singletons. The specimen sequenced was CD8+ T cells from PBMCs. The receptors stem from a human donor in good health (CMV status not recorded). Some clones in this sample may be carry-over from other donors' samples.

This clonotype was counted at least ten times. V gene TRBV7-9 combines with J gene TRBJ1-1; D remains unclear. This CDR3 contains 12 residues. Germline lookup yields CDR1 SEHNR and CDR2 FQNEAQ (reference sequence). Trimming stripped 2 bases from V and 6 bases from J, with 7 bases between. CDR3 amino acids: CASSLSQPEAFF. Here the CDR3 DNA reads TGTGCCAGCAGCTTATCACAGCCTGAAGCTTTCTTT.

This clonotype was counted ten times or more. The V and J genes are TRBV28 and TRBJ2-2; no clear D gene. Germline CDR1 reads MDHEN; CDR2 reads SYDVKM. This CDR3 contains 15 residues. V lost 8 bases to trimming and J lost 3 bases, with 16 bases between them. CDR3 sequence reads: CASHPTSRDTGELFF. CDR3 in DNA: TGTGCCAGCCACCCTACGAGCCGGGACACCGGGGAGCTGTTTTTT. Full variable domain (rest looked up from reference TRBV28 and TRBJ2-2): DVKVTQSSRYLVKRTGEKVFLECVQDMDHENMFWYRQDPGLGLRLIYFSYDVKMKEKGDIPEGYSVSREKKERFSLILESASTNQTSMYLCASHPTSRDTGELFFGEGSRLTVL.

The rearrangement joins TRBV29-1 to TRBJ1-2; D not resolved. V was cut by 6 bases and J by 5 bases, with 19 bases left in between. The germline gives CDR1 SQVTM, CDR2 ANQGSEA. This CDR3 has 14 amino acids. CDR3 bases: TGCAGCGTCCTCTTGGCTGGGTGGGAGTATGGCTACACCTTC. Translated: CSVLLAGWEYGYTF.

The rearrangement links TRBV2 to TRBJ1-1; weak D call: TRBD1 (6 bases). Germline lookup yields CDR1 SNHLY and CDR2 FYNNEI. V lost 4 bases, J lost 6 bases, and 9 bases lay in between. The CDR3 sequence is 12 residues long. CDR3 residues: CASSAGAAEAFF. The DNA of the CDR3 is TGTGCCAGCAGTGCGGGGGCCGCTGAAGCTTTCTTT. The variable domain in full, completed from reference TRBV2 and TRBJ1-1, reads EPEVTQTPSHQVTQMGQEVILRCVPISNHLYFYWYRQILGQKVEFLVSFYNNEISEKSEIFDDQFSVERPDGSNFTLKIRSTKLEDSAMYFCASSAGAAEAFFGQGTRLTVV.

There are many counts of this clonotype. The V and J genes are TRBV12-3 or TRBV12-4 and TRBJ2-1; no reliable D call. V was shortened by 3 bases and J by 9 bases, with 9 bases between the two germline ends. The CDR3 totals 12 residues. This chain's CDR3 is CASSFGRIEQFF. DNA for the CDR3: TGTGCCAGCAGTTTCGGTAGAATTGAGCAGTTCTTC.

This sequence joins TRBV20-1 and TRBJ2-2; no clear D. Trimming took off 5 bases at V and 4 bases at J, with 8 bases between the two ends. CDR1 DFQATT and CDR2 SNEGSKA come from the germline V gene (reference sequence). The CDR3 is made up of 12 amino acids. This CDR3 is CSAFLVTGELFF. The CDR3 region has the DNA TGCAGTGCTTTTCTTGTCACCGGGGAGCTGTTTTTT.

At least ten counts were recorded for this clonotype. The J gene is TRBJ2-5, the V gene TRBV7-3; D gene uncertain. Germline assignment: CDR1 SGHTA and CDR2 FQGTGA. The V gene lost 2 bases and the J gene lost 2 bases, with 6 bases spanning the gap. The CDR3 is 13 amino acids. As DNA, the CDR3 is TGTGCCAGCAGCTTACCACCACAAGAGACCCAGTACTTC. Its protein product is CASSLPPQETQYF.

This sequence joins TRBV27 and TRBJ1-1; a possible D gene is TRBD1 (6 bases). This CDR3 comprises 14 residues. CDR1 is MNHEY and CDR2 is SMNVEV in the germline V gene (reference sequence). Trimming stripped 6 bases from V and 5 bases from J, with 16 bases between. The CDR3 protein is CASSSGGGRTEAFF. CDR3 coding DNA: TGTGCCAGCAGCTCCGGGGGGGGCCGGACTGAAGCTTTCTTT.

CDR3 sequence: CASTGTRKNIQYF. Here the CDR3 DNA reads TGTGCCAGCACCGGGACTAGAAAAAACATTCAGTACTTC. This chain uses TRBV2 with TRBJ2-4; 8 bases agree with TRBD2. V trimming: 7 bases; J trimming: 4 bases; junction bases outside the gene matches: 3. The CDR3 is 13 residues long. Looked up from germline, CDR1 is SNHLY and CDR2 is FYNNEI.

The V gene is TRBV6-2 or TRBV6-3, the J gene TRBJ1-1, with TRBD1 as a possible D gene (5 bases). Germline CDR1 reads MNHEY; CDR2 reads SVGEGT. There are 14 residues in the CDR3. Trimming stripped 6 bases from V and 0 bases from J, with 11 bases between. CDR3 bases: TGTGCCAGCAGGAAGACAGAGATGAACACTGAAGCTTTCTTT. Its protein product is CASRKTEMNTEAFF.

The chain recombines TRBV7-4 with TRBJ2-7; 9 bases match TRBD1. The CDR3 has 12 residues. Per the germline V gene, CDR1 is SGHVT and CDR2 is SQSDAQ. V shed 5 bases and J 7 bases; nucleotides not matched to a gene: 3. In DNA, the CDR3 is TGTGCCAGCAGCGGACAGGGGTGGGAGCAGTACTTC. Its translation is CASSGQGWEQYF.

This clonotype was found many times. This rearrangement joins TRBV7-9 to TRBJ1-1; D unclear. Germline CDR1 and CDR2: SEHNR and FQNEAQ (reference sequence). CDR3 length equals 11 residues. V dropped 1 base and J dropped 10 bases, with 7 bases sitting between them. Here the CDR3 reads CASSLVGGAFF. The CDR3, as DNA: TGTGCCAGCAGCTTAGTCGGTGGAGCTTTCTTT.

Only one count was recorded for this clonotype. V gene TRBV7-3 combines with J gene TRBJ2-2; D perhaps matches TRBD2 (5 bases). V lost 5 bases, J lost 5 bases, and 15 bases lay in between. The CDR3 has 15 amino acids. CDR1 and CDR2 (germline): SGHTA, FQGTGA. CDR3 sequence: CASSGLSGLTGELFF. The CDR3 coding sequence is TGTGCCAGCAGCGGACTCAGCGGATTGACCGGGGAGCTGTTTTTT.

The rearrangement uses TRBV3-1 and TRBJ2-2, with 12 bases matching TRBD2. The germline V gene encodes CDR1 LGHDT and CDR2 YNNKEL (reference sequence). The CDR3 has 17 residues. V was pared by 4 bases and J by 0 bases, with 3 bases of the junction left unmatched. In nucleotides, the CDR3 is TGTGCCAGCAGCCTGGGACTAGCGGGCCCGAACACCGGGGAGCTGTTTTTT. Translation: CASSLGLAGPNTGELFF. The variable domain in full, completed from reference TRBV3-1 and TRBJ2-2, reads DTAVSQTPKYLVTQMGNDKSIKCEQNLGHDTMYWYKQDSKKFLKIMFSYNNKELIINETVPNRFSPKSPDKAHLNLHINSLELGDSAVYFCASSLGLAGPNTGELFFGEGSRLTVL.

The genes are TRBV9 and TRBJ1-6, with 7 bases lining up with TRBD1. The CDR3 is 17 residues long. CDR1 is SGDLS and CDR2 is YYNGEE in the germline V gene. Germline trimming cut 3 bases from V and 5 bases from J; bases unmatched to any gene: 11. The CDR3: CASSARTGELNNSPLHF. CDR3 sequence (DNA): TGTGCCAGCAGCGCCCGTACAGGGGAACTCAATAATTCACCCCTCCACTTT.

The V and J genes are TRBV6-6 and TRBJ1-5, with D maybe TRBD1 (6 bases). The CDR3 has 13 residues. Germline lookup yields CDR1 MNHNY and CDR2 SVGAGI (reference sequence). Trimming took off 7 bases at V and 5 bases at J, with 12 bases between the two ends. For the CDR3, the DNA is TGTGCCAGCACCGGAGGGGGGGATCAGCCCCAGCATTTT. It is translated as CASTGGGDQPQHF.

This chain joins TRBV18 and TRBJ2-7, with D uncertain. The CDR3 totals 14 residues. Germline V lookup: CDR1 KGHSH, CDR2 LQKENI. Trimming left V 0 bases short and J 0 bases short, with 6 bases between. The CDR3 DNA follows: TGTGCCAGCTCACCACCGGGCATCTCCTACGAGCAGTACTTC. Its translation is CASSPPGISYEQYF. Filled out from reference TRBV18 and TRBJ2-7, the complete variable domain reads NAGVMQNPRHLVRRRGQEARLRCSPMKGHSHVYWYRQLPEEGLKFMVYLQKENIIDESGMPKERFSAEFPKEGPSILRIQQVVRGDSAAYFCASSPPGISYEQYFGPGTRLTVT.

The table lists this clonotype with a few counts. The chain combines TRBV28 with TRBJ1-4; TRBD1 matches at 7 bases. Germline CDR1 and CDR2: MDHEN and SYDVKM. V shed 5 bases and J 8 bases; nucleotides not matched to a gene: 8. This CDR3 has 14 residues. CDR3 protein: CASSPTGYSEKLFF. The CDR3 coding sequence is TGTGCCAGCAGTCCGACAGGGTATAGCGAAAAACTGTTTTTT.

This clonotype was seen a few times. CDR3 coding DNA: TGTGCCAGCAGTTCCCTAGCGGGGAGATACGAGCAGTACGTC. This encodes CASSSLAGRYEQYV. The gene calls are TRBV27 and TRBJ2-7; TRBD2 matches 9 bases. J was trimmed by 4 bases and V by 4 bases; bases with no gene match: 5. CDR1 and CDR2 from the germline V gene are MNHEY and SMNVEV (reference sequence). This CDR3 is built from 14 residues.